This is a list of T cell receptor beta chains from one sample in a study of cytomegalovirus exposure and HLA in healthy donors. TCRdb's copy holds only in-frame clones and misses some; the assay was immunoSEQ multiplex PCR. This table has some 160,000 clones, over 70% appearing once. The sequencing sample was made of PBMCs. These receptors all come from a man in his forties or fifties in good health and CMV-seropositive. The CDR3 runs from the conserved cysteine through the conserved F or W. A D gene is named only where the DNA matches it firmly. Not all rows give a size; the values are once, few, many and, for expanded clones, a class.

V gene	clone size	J gene	D gene	CDR3 DNA	CDR3 protein
TRBV5-1	NA	TRBJ2-7	NA	TGCGCCAGCAGCTACCGGGATCCAGCTACCGAGAACGAGCAGTACTTC	CASSYRDPATENEQYF
TRBV18	once	TRBJ1-5	TRBD1	TGTGCCAGCTCACCAATAGGGACAGGGGCCAATCAGCCCCAGCATTTT	CASSPIGTGANQPQHF
TRBV19	NA	TRBJ1-5	NA	TGTGCCAGTAGTATAGTCGCAGGACAGATTCAGCCCCAGCATTTT	CASSIVAGQIQPQHF
TRBV5-1	NA	TRBJ2-5	NA	TGCGCCAGCAGAGCGCCAGGGTGGGAGACCCAGTACTTC	CASRAPGWETQYF
TRBV28	NA	TRBJ1-1	NA	TGTGCCAGCAGTTGGGGGCAATTGAACACTGAAGCTTTCTTT	CASSWGQLNTEAFF
TRBV30	once	TRBJ1-5	TRBD1	TGTGCCTGGGGGACAGGGTCTAGCAATCAGCCCCAGCATTTT	CAWGTGSSNQPQHF
TRBV7-3	once	TRBJ2-1	TRBD2	TGTGCCAGCAGCTTAACACTAGCGGGAGCTAATGAGCAGTTCTTC	CASSLTLAGANEQFF
TRBV28	once	TRBJ1-2	TRBD1	TGTGCCAGCAGATCACCGGGACAGGGGTTTGGCTACACCTTC	CASRSPGQGFGYTF
TRBV2	NA	TRBJ2-7	TRBD1	TGTGCCAGCAGGCCCGGGACAGGGTACTACGAGCAGTACTTC	CASRPGTGYYEQYF
TRBV6-5	NA	TRBJ1-2	TRBD1	TGTGCCAGCAGGTTCGGGACAGCGAGCTATGGCTACACCTTC	CASRFGTASYGYTF
TRBV2	NA	TRBJ2-7	TRBD2	TGTGCCAGCAGTGATGCGGGGGGTCAAGACGAGCAGTACTTC	CASSDAGGQDEQYF
TRBV19	NA	TRBJ2-1	TRBD1	TGTGCCAGTTCTAGACAGGGGTCCTTCTCCTACAATGAGCAGTTCTTC	CASSRQGSFSYNEQFF
TRBV2	once	TRBJ1-3	TRBD1	TGTGCCAGCGGCCTGACAGGGGCAAACACCATATATTTT	CASGLTGANTIYF
TRBV6-1	NA	TRBJ2-7	NA	TGTGCCGGCAGTGCCACAGGCCCCTACGAGCAGTACTTC	CAGSATGPYEQYF
TRBV11-2	NA	TRBJ2-7	NA	TGTGCCAGCAGCCCCAGACGGGACGAGCAGTACTTC	CASSPRRDEQYF
TRBV6-1	NA	TRBJ1-1	NA	TGTGCCAGCAGTGACAGGGGCCTGGCGAACACTGAAGCTTTCTTT	CASSDRGLANTEAFF
TRBV6-5	NA	TRBJ2-1	TRBD2	TGTGCCAGCAGGTCTAGCGGGGGGGCGAGCCATGAGCAGTTCTTC	CASRSSGGASHEQFF
TRBV7-2	NA	TRBJ2-5	TRBD2	TGTGCCAGCAGCTTAGGGGGGGTCAGCGGGAGGCCATGGGAGACCCAGTACTTC	CASSLGGVSGRPWETQYF
TRBV7-3	NA	TRBJ1-5	NA	TGTGCCAGCAGCCAGCAAGGGGCCTATAGCAATCAGCCCCAGCATTTT	CASSQQGAYSNQPQHF
TRBV5-1	NA	TRBJ2-1	TRBD2	TGCGCCAGTCGGGTAGCGGGATGGGGGGACAATGAGCAGTTCTTC	CASRVAGWGDNEQFF
TRBV1	NA	TRBJ2-7	NA	TGCACCAGCAGCCAAGATAGCGGCAGGGGGCTATTCAACGAGCAGTACTTC	CTSSQDSGRGLFNEQYF
TRBV9	NA	TRBJ2-7	TRBD2	TGTGCCAGCAGCGTAGCTGCCGGGACTATATACGAGCAGTACTTC	CASSVAAGTIYEQYF
TRBV5-4	NA	TRBJ2-7	NA	TGTGCCAGCAGCTTGGATGGTGGGCGTTACGAGCAGTACTTC	CASSLDGGRYEQYF
TRBV18	NA	TRBJ1-2	TRBD1	TGTGCCAGCTCACCCCCGGGGGCAGGGGGTGGCTACACCTTC	CASSPPGAGGGYTF
TRBV5-1	NA	TRBJ2-3	NA	TGCGCCAGCAGCTTGGACTATATAGGCACAGATACGCAGTATTTT	CASSLDYIGTDTQYF
TRBV30	NA	TRBJ1-2	NA	TGTGCCTGGAGTAAAGCCACTGCCTTCTACACCTTC	CAWSKATAFYTF
TRBV28	NA	TRBJ2-6	TRBD1	TGTGCCAGCAGTTTAAGGAGGGGGGACAGGGCCGGGGCCAACGTCCTGACTTTC	CASSLRRGDRAGANVLTF
TRBV13	NA	TRBJ2-5	TRBD2	TGTGCCAGCAGCTACCGACTAGCACGGGAGACCCAATACTTC	CASSYRLARETQYF
TRBV30	NA	TRBJ2-5	NA	TGTGCCTGGAGTGGAGAGTACCAAGAGACCCAGTACTTC	CAWSGEYQETQYF
TRBV10-3	few	TRBJ1-2	TRBD1	TGTGCCATCAGGCTGACAGGGGTTGATGGCTACACCTTC	CAIRLTGVDGYTF
TRBV18	few	TRBJ2-3	TRBD2	TGTGCCAGCTCACGGACCGGGACTAGCGTCACAGATACGCAGTATTTT	CASSRTGTSVTDTQYF
TRBV30	few	TRBJ1-5	NA	TGTGCCTGGAGTTCCACAGGGTCCAAGGCCCAGCATTTT	CAWSSTGSKAQHF
TRBV5-1	NA	TRBJ1-3	NA	TGCGCCAGCAGCCTGACTGGAGGAAACACCATATATTTT	CASSLTGGNTIYF
TRBV5-1	NA	TRBJ2-3	TRBD2	TGCGCCAGCCGGACTAGCGGGGCGGGAGGGACGCAGTATTTT	CASRTSGAGGTQYF
TRBV5-1	few	TRBJ2-1	NA	TGCGCCAGCAGCCTCGGGGGGCGCTCCTACAATGAGCAGTTCTTC	CASSLGGRSYNEQFF
TRBV6-6	NA	TRBJ1-1	NA	TGTGCCAGCAGTTACGGGCAGGGCACTGAAGCTTTCTTT	CASSYGQGTEAFF
TRBV4-1	NA	TRBJ2-3	NA	TGCGCCAGCAGCCAAGATAGGAGCCTCGCGCAGTATTTT	CASSQDRSLAQYF
TRBV18	NA	TRBJ2-1	TRBD1	TGTGCCAGCTCACCAAGGGACAGCACCGACAATGAGCAGTTCTTC	CASSPRDSTDNEQFF
TRBV7-8	NA	TRBJ2-5	TRBD2	TGTGCCAGCAGCTGGACTAGCGGGAGCCAGGGGGAGACCCAGTACTTC	CASSWTSGSQGETQYF
TRBV5-1	few	TRBJ1-1	NA	TGCGCCAGCAGCTTGGATCTCACGGGAGCTTTCTTT	CASSLDLTGAFF
TRBV4-1	NA	TRBJ1-4	TRBD1	TGCGCCAGCACGGCGGGACAGCCGGGGACTAATGAAAAACTGTTTTTT	CASTAGQPGTNEKLFF
TRBV6-6	few	TRBJ1-2	NA	TGTGCCAGCAGTACCCTTGGAGCTAACTATGGCTACACCTTC	CASSTLGANYGYTF
TRBV5-1	few	TRBJ1-2	NA	TGCGCCAGCAGCTCACGTGGCCTAGATGGCTACACCTTC	CASSSRGLDGYTF
TRBV5-1	NA	TRBJ2-7	NA	TGCGCCAGCAGCTCTACTCTGACAGGCAGCTCCTACGAGCAGTACTTC	CASSSTLTGSSYEQYF
TRBV7-8	NA	TRBJ2-7	TRBD2	TGTGCCAGCAGCTTACGGGGGGGCCTGGGTAACGAGCAGTACTTC	CASSLRGGLGNEQYF
TRBV5-1	few	TRBJ2-7	TRBD1	TGCGCCAGCAGGGGACAGCTATCCTACGAGCAGTACTTC	CASRGQLSYEQYF
TRBV7-2	NA	TRBJ1-1	TRBD1	TGTGCCAGCAGCCCGGGACAGCTTGAAGCTTTCTTT	CASSPGQLEAFF
TRBV2	once	TRBJ2-5	NA	TGTGCCAGCAGCCGGGATTACCTACAGACCCAGTACTTC	CASSRDYLQTQYF
TRBV5-1	once	TRBJ2-2	TRBD2	TGCGCCAGCAGCTTGGAGCGACCGGGACTAGCGAGGACCGGGGAGCTGTTTTTT	CASSLERPGLARTGELFF
TRBV5-1	NA	TRBJ1-6	NA	TGCGCCAGCAGCTTGGAGGTTCAGGGCGGAAGCAATTCACCCCTCCACTTT	CASSLEVQGGSNSPLHF
TRBV29-1	NA	TRBJ1-2	NA	TGCAGCGTCAGAGGCGCAGTCTATGGCTACACCTTC	CSVRGAVYGYTF
TRBV9	few	TRBJ2-2	TRBD2	TGTGCCAGCGGTGAGACTAGCGGGGGGATTCACACCGGGGAGCTGTTTTTT	CASGETSGGIHTGELFF
TRBV7-9	once	TRBJ2-4	NA	TGTGCCAGCAGCCCGGCAGGGATTGCCAAAAACATTCAGTACTTC	CASSPAGIAKNIQYF
TRBV14	NA	TRBJ2-6	NA	TGTGCCAGCAGCCCACAGTGGGGGGCCAACGTCCTGACTTTC	CASSPQWGANVLTF
TRBV7-9	NA	TRBJ2-1	TRBD2	TGTGCCTTCGCAGGAGCGGGGGGGCCCTCCTACAATGAGCAGTTCTTC	CAFAGAGGPSYNEQFF
TRBV30	NA	TRBJ1-4	TRBD1	TGTGCCTGGGGCACAGGGGGGGAAGGGGAAAAACTGTTTTTT	CAWGTGGEGEKLFF
TRBV15	NA	TRBJ2-1	TRBD2	TGTGCCACCACCTTAGCGGGGGTCTACAATGAGCAGTTCTTC	CATTLAGVYNEQFF